This T cell receptor (beta chain) was documented in a study of shared clonotypes between healthy human individuals (dated by TCRdb to about 2020). Turning to the overall study: The cohort included three men and a couple of women between 18 and 49 years of age. For each donor, three plates each were used for CD4 naive and CD4 memory, two plates were used for CD8 naive, and one plate was used for CD8 memory. Blood TCR repertoires of several healthy adults were deeply sequenced to estimate repertoire size and the extent of clonotype sharing between individuals. To increase sequencing depth and limit assay-specific biases, different laboratories used diverse techniques to prepare libraries and sequence TCR repertoires. Per donor, leukapheresis produced somewhere between about 0.94 and 9.5 billion PBMCs. On the study overall, not on this receptor specifically: Based on pairwise subsampling, the degree of clonotype sharing among donors was expected to be affected by sequencing depth. About 5% of naive CD4, 3% to 4% of naive CD8, about 2.5% of memory CD4, and approximately 0.39% of memory CD8 clonotypes were shared across several donors. Rarefaction of sorted-subset datasets indicated incomplete sequencing despite the large sequencing depth. The small number of donors limited the genetic and exposure-history diversity represented. Larger estimated clonotype richness was generally found for naive subsets than for memory subsets. Higher generation probabilities were observed for clonotypes shared by all four sorted-subset donors than for non-shared clonotypes. Only blood was sampled, and tissue TCR repertoires likely differ from those in blood.

As regards this clone: Its target antigen remains unknown. Base qualities are not provided; no much larger clone lies one nucleotide away.

The CDR3 spans 15 residues, from the cysteine through the phenylalanine. Only the CDR3 part of the read is kept: 45 bases, read in frame from the first base. Looking up the germline V gene yields CDR1 SGDLS and CDR2 YYNGEE. The germline ends are 18 bases apart after V is trimmed by 4 bases and J by 8 bases. Donors were healthy HIV-negative adults with no recently reported acute infections or vaccinations. Every donor was a Caucasian adult residing in Nashville, Tennessee, USA. Magnetic negative selection was used to enrich CD4+ T cells, after which naive cells were positively selected on CD45RA and the negative fraction became the memory subset. Blood was obtained by leukapheresis, after which PBMCs were separated by Ficoll-Histopaque density gradient centrifugation and cryopreserved in liquid nitrogen vapor phase. Analytical flow cytometry was used to check the purity and quantity of each magnetically sorted T cell population. Genomic DNA was isolated from every sorted fraction and measured by UV absorbance on a Nanodrop 2000c.

Using the deep immunoSEQ assay, multiplex PCR amplified TCR CDR3 regions from genomic DNA. For each cell subset, the extracted genomic DNA was distributed evenly across all wells of several immunoSEQ 96-well plates, and each plate served as one replicate. For sorted subsets, about 210 ng of genomic DNA, equivalent to some 33,000 T cell genomes, went into each replicate PCR. Purified libraries were quantified with a Qubit 3.0 fluorometer, sized on a Bioanalyzer 2100, and re-quantified with the KAPA Library Quantification kit. Every immunoSEQ 96-well plate was sequenced on a dedicated single-read 150-cycle Illumina NextSeq 550 flow cell. Per the authors' processing: Because the immunoSEQ output included only junctional sequences and no quality scores, the filtering could not be the same as the filtering used for full-length reads. To assign V/J genes and CDR3, sequences were annotated using PyIR, a Python wrapper for IgBLAST v1.9, with IMGT germline references. Reads with weak V/J assignments (E-value above 1e-6), missing CDR3, stop codons, out-of-frame junctions, or ambiguous translated residues were removed. V3J clonotypes were defined as sequences sharing the same inferred V gene, J gene, and CDR3 amino acid sequence. The percentage overlap between two repertoires was calculated by dividing the number of shared unique clonotypes by the size of the smaller repertoire. Richness of each repertoire was evaluated using RTK rarefaction, the Chao1 estimator, and Recon v2.1 estimates of unobserved clonotypes. Generation probabilities were computed with OLGA for all TCRbeta clonotypes obtained by the gDNA method from a few donors. TCRdb stores this immuneACCESS table with in-frame sequences only. Part of the clones is absent; in the studies checked, under half of the shortfall reflects unresolved V genes, and no reason is known for the rest. V and J calls and clone size are given by that table; D and trimming were obtained from the DNA. The sample includes around 990,000 clones, with 70% to 85% observed a single time. In total, the top ten clones hold approximately 0.9% of the sample.

This clonotype was sampled from a man aged 18 to 29 in good health. Some clones in this sample may be carry-over from other donors' samples. The sample taken for sequencing was memory CD4+ T cells from PBMCs. The sample's cell subset or site, from its label and the paper: CD45RA-negative fraction. The chain was built from TRBV9 and TRBJ2-2; possibly the D gene is TRBD1, per 5 matching bases. For the CDR3, the sequence is CASSQITGSAGELFF. The nucleotides read TGTGCCAGCAGCCAGATAACAGGTTCGGCGGGGGAGCTGTTTTTT.